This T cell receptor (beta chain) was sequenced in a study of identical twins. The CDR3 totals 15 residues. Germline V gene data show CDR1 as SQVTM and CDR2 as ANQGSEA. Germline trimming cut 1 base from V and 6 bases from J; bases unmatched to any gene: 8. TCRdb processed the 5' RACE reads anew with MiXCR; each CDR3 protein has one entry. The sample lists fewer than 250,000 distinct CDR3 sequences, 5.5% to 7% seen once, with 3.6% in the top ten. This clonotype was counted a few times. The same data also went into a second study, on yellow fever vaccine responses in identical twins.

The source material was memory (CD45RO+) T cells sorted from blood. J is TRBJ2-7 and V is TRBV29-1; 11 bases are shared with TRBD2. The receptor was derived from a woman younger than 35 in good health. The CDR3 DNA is TGCAGCGTTGAAGTTCCCAGACTAGCGGGAAGCGAGCAGTACTTC. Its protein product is CSVEVPRLAGSEQYF.